This entry lists 26 T cell receptor beta chains sequenced from one sample in a study of T cell changes during pregnancy in multiple sclerosis. Generated by immunoSEQ multiplex PCR, the TCRdb table keeps only in-frame clones and is missing some. The repertoire consists of some 100,000 clones, with 75% to 95% occurring once and the leading ten covering about 2.9%. The starting material was peripheral blood, obtained in the second trimester of pregnancy. Every receptor here comes from a female donor with multiple sclerosis, enrolled in a pregnancy study.

CDR3 protein: CASSIQGGTEAFF. The CDR3 region has the DNA TGTGCCAGTAGTATCCAGGGGGGCACTGAAGCTTTCTTT. The genes are TRBV19 and TRBJ1-1; 7 bases map to TRBD1. This CDR3 spans 13 amino acids. With V trimmed by 3 bases and J by 4 bases, 2 bases remained unmatched. Germline V gives CDR1 LNHDA, CDR2 SQIVND (reference sequence).

The V gene is TRBV5-6, the J gene TRBJ2-7; 14 bases are shared with TRBD2. The CDR3 has 17 residues. CDR1 and CDR2 from the germline V gene are SGHDT and YYEEEE. V trimming: 3 bases; J trimming: 7 bases; junction bases outside the gene matches: 12. CDR3 protein: CASSSTLKTSGRGEQYF. CDR3 in DNA: TGTGCCAGCAGCTCCACGTTAAAGACTAGCGGGAGGGGGGAGCAGTACTTC.

The chain joins TRBV9 to TRBJ2-3; D might be TRBD1 (6 bases). Germline V CDR1 and CDR2: SGDLS, YYNGEE. V was trimmed by 3 bases and J by 0 bases, leaving 11 bases between them. CDR3 size: 15 residues. The CDR3 reads CASSDGQSSTDTQYF. The CDR3 DNA reads as TGTGCCAGCAGCGACGGACAGTCTAGCACAGATACGCAGTATTTT.

The chain uses TRBV4-2 and TRBJ2-3; 8 nucleotides line up with TRBD2. Germline CDR1 LGHNA, CDR2 YNFKEQ. This CDR3 has 16 amino acids. V trimming: 0 bases; J trimming: 6 bases; junction bases outside the gene matches: 8. The CDR3 loop reads CASSQDGLADPDTQYF. CDR3 coding DNA: TGTGCCAGCAGCCAAGATGGACTAGCAGATCCGGATACGCAGTATTTT.

J is TRBJ2-1 and V is TRBV15, with D possibly being TRBD1 (6 bases). The CDR3 spans 14 residues. Germline CDR1 LNHNV, CDR2 YYDKDF (reference sequence). The ends were cut back, 5 bases at V and 2 bases at J, with 10 bases in the middle. CDR3 in amino acids: CATSSGTTYNEQFF. The CDR3 DNA reads TGTGCCACCAGCTCCGGGACAACCTACAATGAGCAGTTCTTC. The complete variable domain, with remaining parts taken from reference TRBV15 and TRBJ2-1, reads DAMVIQNPRYQVTQFGKPVTLSCSQTLNHNVMYWYQQKSSQAPKLLFHYYDKDFNNEADTPDNFQSRRPNTSFCFLDIRSPGLGDTAMYLCATSSGTTYNEQFFGPGTRLTVL.

The chain employs TRBV5-5 and TRBJ2-7, with 9 bases fitting TRBD1. Looked up from germline, CDR1 is SGHKS and CDR2 is YYEKEE (reference sequence). The CDR3 has 17 residues. V trimming: 4 bases; J trimming: 3 bases; junction bases outside the gene matches: 14. CDR3 amino acids: CASSPPKTGGRNYEQYF. The CDR3 coding sequence is TGTGCCAGCAGCCCACCCAAGACAGGGGGAAGGAACTACGAGCAGTACTTC.

This clone was counted ten times or more. The chain recombines TRBV5-4 with TRBJ2-5; possible D gene TRBD2, 6 bases. Germline CDR1 SGHNT, CDR2 YYREEE (reference sequence). This CDR3 is 15 amino acids long. With 3 bases removed from V and 2 bases from J, the gap between germline ends came to 14 bases. Here the CDR3 DNA reads TGTGCCAGCAGCTGGGACGGGACTCGACAAGAGACCCAGTACTTC. Translating gives CASSWDGTRQETQYF.

The chain is built from TRBV18 and TRBJ2-1, with TRBD1 matching over 8 bases. V shed 3 bases, J shed 1 base, and the junction held 2 bases outside the gene matches. Germline V gene lookup returns CDR1 KGHSH and CDR2 LQKENI. The CDR3 has 15 residues. The chain's CDR3 is CASSPGTGSYNEQFF. CDR3 DNA: TGTGCCAGCTCACCCGGGACAGGTTCCTACAATGAGCAGTTCTTC.

This clone is a singleton in its sample. J is TRBJ2-3 and V is TRBV7-2; the match to TRBD2 covers 12 bases. The V gene's germline CDR1 is SGHTA and CDR2 FQGNSA. Trimming at V came to 5 bases and at J to 5 bases, leaving 8 bases not matched to a gene. The CDR3 length is 16 residues. The CDR3 DNA is TGTGCCAGCAGCCGACCTAGCGGGAGGGATCTAGATACGCAGTATTTT. Protein sequence: CASSRPSGRDLDTQYF.

In this sample, this clone turned up once. The chain links TRBV5-6 to TRBJ2-5; D possibly corresponds to TRBD1 (5 bases). Trimming removed 1 base from V and 5 bases from J, with 15 bases in between. CDR1 is SGHDT and CDR2 is YYEEEE in the germline V gene. There are 15 residues in the CDR3. This CDR3 reads CASSLQFDSRETQYF. The CDR3, as DNA: TGTGCCAGCAGCTTGCAGTTCGACAGTAGGGAGACCCAGTACTTC.

This chain links TRBV28 with TRBJ1-5, with D possibly TRBD1 on 5 matching bases. The CDR3 length is 13 residues. V gave up 4 bases and J gave up 6 bases, with 10 bases separating them. Looked up from germline, CDR1 is MDHEN and CDR2 is SYDVKM. The CDR3 loop reads CASSSQVFQPQHF. CDR3 bases: TGTGCCAGCAGTTCACAGGTTTTTCAGCCCCAGCATTTT. The full variable domain, with the rest looked up from reference TRBV28 and TRBJ1-5, is DVKVTQSSRYLVKRTGEKVFLECVQDMDHENMFWYRQDPGLGLRLIYFSYDVKMKEKGDIPEGYSVSREKKERFSLILESASTNQTSMYLCASSSQVFQPQHFGDGTRLSIL.

This chain links TRBV19 with TRBJ1-5, with D possibly being TRBD1 (6 bases). CDR3 size: 17 residues. The V gene lost 6 bases and the J gene lost 0 bases, with 18 bases spanning the gap. CDR1 and CDR2 (germline): LNHDA, SQIVND (reference sequence). The CDR3 sequence is CASRGRGRGGSNQPQHF. In nucleotides, the CDR3 is TGTGCCAGTAGAGGCAGGGGAAGAGGAGGTAGCAATCAGCCCCAGCATTTT. Based on the CDR3 plus reference TRBV19 and TRBJ1-5, the full variable domain is DGGITQSPKYLFRKEGQNVTLSCEQNLNHDAMYWYRQDPGQGLRLIYYSQIVNDFQKGDIAEGYSVSREKKESFPLTVTSAQKNPTAFYLCASRGRGRGGSNQPQHFGDGTRLSIL.

The chain combines TRBV28 with TRBJ1-5, with D hard to call. The germline gives CDR1 MDHEN, CDR2 SYDVKM. With 4 bases removed from V and 5 bases from J, the gap between germline ends came to 12 bases. The CDR3 contains 14 residues. The DNA of the CDR3 is TGTGCCAGCAGTTCTTTGCTATCCGATCAGCCCCAGCATTTT. Amino acid sequence: CASSSLLSDQPQHF.

The chain couples TRBV28 to TRBJ1-4, with 8 nucleotides matching TRBD1. This CDR3 is 15 amino acids long. V gave up 4 bases and J gave up 14 bases; unmatched junction bases: 15. In germline, CDR1 is MDHEN, CDR2 SYDVKM. As DNA, the CDR3 is TGTGCCAGCAGTTCCCCGTTGGGACAGGCGACGGCGCTGTTTTTT. Translated, it gives CASSSPLGQATALFF.

The J gene is TRBJ2-5, the V gene TRBV9, with 9 bases fitting TRBD1. This CDR3 region has 15 residues. CDR1 and CDR2 (germline): SGDLS, YYNGEE. The trim removed 4 bases at V and 5 bases at J, leaving 9 bases unmatched. The CDR3 region is CASSFTTGGMETQYF. CDR3 bases: TGTGCCAGCAGCTTCACGACAGGGGGGATGGAGACCCAGTACTTC.

Here the CDR3 reads CASSEEYSNQPQHF. The CDR3 DNA is TGTGCCAGCAGTGAGGAGTATAGCAATCAGCCCCAGCATTTT. This chain joins TRBV6-4 and TRBJ1-5, with D unresolved. Germline CDR1 reads MRHNA; CDR2 reads SNTAGT. The CDR3 sequence is 14 residues long. V dropped 3 bases and J dropped 0 bases, with 6 bases sitting between them.

The gene calls are TRBV5-1 and TRBJ2-3, with D uncertain. The CDR3 consists of 14 residues. V lost 0 bases and J 4 bases, leaving 9 bases between the germline ends. Germline V gene sequence: CDR1 SGHRS, CDR2 YFSETQ. The DNA of the CDR3 is TGCGCCAGCAGCTTGGGATCCCGGGCAGATACGCAGTATTTT. It codes for CASSLGSRADTQYF. The variable domain in full, completed from reference TRBV5-1 and TRBJ2-3, reads KAGVTQTPRYLIKTRGQQVTLSCSPISGHRSVSWYQQTPGQGLQFLFEYFSETQRNKGNFPGRFSGRQFSNSRSEMNVSTLELGDSALYLCASSLGSRADTQYFGPGTRLTVL.

Comments on this clone: Other DNA sequences of this sample code for an identical CDR3. The chain joins TRBV5-1 to TRBJ1-1, with D uncertain. Looked up from germline, CDR1 is SGHRS and CDR2 is YFSETQ. Trimming took 4 bases from V and 1 from J, leaving 8 bases between them. This CDR3 has 13 amino acids. The CDR3 nucleotides read TGCGCCAGCAGCCTCCGGGGGAACACTGAAGCTTTCTTT. Translation: CASSLRGNTEAFF. The full variable domain, its missing parts supplied by reference TRBV5-1 and TRBJ1-1, is KAGVTQTPRYLIKTRGQQVTLSCSPISGHRSVSWYQQTPGQGLQFLFEYFSETQRNKGNFPGRFSGRQFSNSRSEMNVSTLELGDSALYLCASSLRGNTEAFFGQGTRLTVV.

The V and J genes are TRBV7-6 and TRBJ2-7, with D possibly matching TRBD2 (7 bases). Between the trimmed V and J ends, which lost 1 base and 2 bases, there was a span of 12 bases. The germline V gene has CDR1 SGHVS and CDR2 FNYEAQ. CDR3 length equals 15 residues. The CDR3 region is CASSLGGGHAYEQYF. As DNA, the CDR3 is TGTGCCAGCAGCTTAGGGGGGGGCCATGCCTACGAGCAGTACTTC.

The chain links TRBV21-1 to TRBJ2-7; no DNA check was done on the table's D call, TRBD2. TRBV21-1 has pseudogene status. There are 13 residues in the CDR3. CDR3 bases: TGTGCCAGCAGTCCTAACCCGCTCTACGAGCAGTACTTC. It yields the protein CASSPNPLYEQYF.

The chain joins TRBV7-9 to TRBJ1-1; possible D gene TRBD1, 5 bases. V was clipped by 4 bases and J by 0 bases, with 18 bases between them. The CDR3 loop spans 17 amino acids. Germline lookup yields CDR1 SEHNR and CDR2 FQNEAQ (reference sequence). CDR3 coding DNA: TGTGCCAGCAGCTACCCCGGGGGGTTTGGCTTGAACACTGAAGCTTTCTTT. It is translated as CASSYPGGFGLNTEAFF.

The CDR3 DNA reads TGTGCCAGCAGTTACTTACCGGACAGGGGCTACGAGCAGTACTTC. Translation gives CASSYLPDRGYEQYF. The chain has TRBV6-5 and TRBJ2-7; TRBD1 agrees at 9 bases. Germline CDR1 reads MNHEY; CDR2 reads SVGAGI. The ends lost 1 base at V and 3 bases at J; junction bases unmatched: 4. The CDR3 consists of 15 residues.

This clone was found a few times. The chain uses TRBV19 and TRBJ2-2; 12 nucleotides line up with TRBD2. Germline V gives CDR1 LNHDA, CDR2 SQIVND (reference sequence). This CDR3 is 16 amino acids long. Unmatched junction bases numbered 10, after V lost 10 bases and J lost 4 bases. CDR3 protein: CATTRRLAGATGELFF. CDR3 bases: TGTGCCACCACGCGCCGACTAGCGGGAGCCACCGGGGAGCTGTTTTTT.

The rearrangement uses TRBV7-9 and TRBJ2-1; 8 bases line up with TRBD1. The CDR3 is 14 amino acids. From germline, CDR1 is SEHNR and CDR2 FQNEAQ (reference sequence). V gave up 5 bases and J gave up 8 bases; unmatched junction bases: 8. In DNA, the CDR3 is TGTGCCAGCAGCAACGGACAGGGTATCGATGAGCAGTTCTTC. Protein sequence: CASSNGQGIDEQFF.

This clone was found a few times. The chain links TRBV27 to TRBJ2-2; the D gene is possibly TRBD2 (5 bases). The germline V and J ends were trimmed by 6 bases and 5 bases, with 16 bases remaining between them. This CDR3 has 15 amino acids. Germline V gene sequence: CDR1 MNHEY, CDR2 SMNVEV (reference sequence). The CDR3 bases are TGTGCCAGCAGAAAATCGGGATCCTGGACCGGGGAGCTGTTTTTT. Translated, it gives CASRKSGSWTGELFF.

This chain connects TRBV4-1 to TRBJ2-1; a weak D match, TRBD2 (6 bases). This CDR3 region has 18 residues. V shed 4 bases and J shed 6 bases, with 25 bases lying between them. Germline V lookup: CDR1 MGHRA, CDR2 YSYEKL. The CDR3 loop is CASSLQPPTSRGGNEQFF. CDR3 bases: TGCGCCAGCAGCCTCCAGCCGCCTACTAGCCGTGGGGGCAATGAGCAGTTCTTC.